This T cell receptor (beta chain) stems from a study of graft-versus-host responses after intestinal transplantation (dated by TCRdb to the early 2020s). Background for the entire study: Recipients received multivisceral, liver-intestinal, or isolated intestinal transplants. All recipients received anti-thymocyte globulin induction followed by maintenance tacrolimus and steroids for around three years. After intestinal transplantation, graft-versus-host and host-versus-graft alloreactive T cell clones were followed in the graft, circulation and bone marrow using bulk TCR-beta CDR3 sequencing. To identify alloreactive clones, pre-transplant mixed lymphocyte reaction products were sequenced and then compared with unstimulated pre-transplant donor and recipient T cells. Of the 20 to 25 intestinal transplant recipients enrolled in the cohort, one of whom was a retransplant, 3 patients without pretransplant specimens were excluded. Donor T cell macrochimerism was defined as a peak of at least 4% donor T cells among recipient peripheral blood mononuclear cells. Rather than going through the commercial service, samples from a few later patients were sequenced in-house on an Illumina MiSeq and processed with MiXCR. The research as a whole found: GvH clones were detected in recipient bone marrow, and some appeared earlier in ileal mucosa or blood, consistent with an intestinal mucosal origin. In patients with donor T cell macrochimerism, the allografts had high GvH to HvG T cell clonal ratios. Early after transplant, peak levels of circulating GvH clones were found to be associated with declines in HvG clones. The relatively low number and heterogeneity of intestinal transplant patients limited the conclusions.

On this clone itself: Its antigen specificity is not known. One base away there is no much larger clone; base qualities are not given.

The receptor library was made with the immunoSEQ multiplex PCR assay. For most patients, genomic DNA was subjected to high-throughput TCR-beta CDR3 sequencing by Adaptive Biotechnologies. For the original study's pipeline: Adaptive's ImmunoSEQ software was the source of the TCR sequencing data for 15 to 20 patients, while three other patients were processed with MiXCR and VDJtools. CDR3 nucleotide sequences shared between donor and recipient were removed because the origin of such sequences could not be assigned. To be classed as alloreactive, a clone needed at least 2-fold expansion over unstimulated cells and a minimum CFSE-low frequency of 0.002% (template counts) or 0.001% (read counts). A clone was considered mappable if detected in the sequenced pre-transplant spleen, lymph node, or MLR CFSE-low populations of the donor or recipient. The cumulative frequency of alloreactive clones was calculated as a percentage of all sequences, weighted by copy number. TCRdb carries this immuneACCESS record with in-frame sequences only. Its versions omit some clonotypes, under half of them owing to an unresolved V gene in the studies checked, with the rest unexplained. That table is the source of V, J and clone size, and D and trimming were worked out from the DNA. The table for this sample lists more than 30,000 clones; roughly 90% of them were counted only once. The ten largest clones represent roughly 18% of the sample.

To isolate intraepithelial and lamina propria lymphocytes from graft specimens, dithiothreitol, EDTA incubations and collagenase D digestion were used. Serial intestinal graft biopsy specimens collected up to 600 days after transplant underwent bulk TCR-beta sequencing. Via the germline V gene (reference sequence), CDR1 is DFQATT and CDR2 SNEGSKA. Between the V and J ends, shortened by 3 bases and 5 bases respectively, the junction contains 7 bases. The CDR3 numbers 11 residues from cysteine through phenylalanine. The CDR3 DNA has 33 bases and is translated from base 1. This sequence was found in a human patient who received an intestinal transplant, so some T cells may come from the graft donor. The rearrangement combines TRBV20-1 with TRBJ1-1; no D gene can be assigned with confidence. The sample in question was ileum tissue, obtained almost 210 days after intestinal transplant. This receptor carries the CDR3 CSARGLTEAFF. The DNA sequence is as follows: TGCAGTGCTAGGGGTCTAACTGAAGCTTTCTTT.